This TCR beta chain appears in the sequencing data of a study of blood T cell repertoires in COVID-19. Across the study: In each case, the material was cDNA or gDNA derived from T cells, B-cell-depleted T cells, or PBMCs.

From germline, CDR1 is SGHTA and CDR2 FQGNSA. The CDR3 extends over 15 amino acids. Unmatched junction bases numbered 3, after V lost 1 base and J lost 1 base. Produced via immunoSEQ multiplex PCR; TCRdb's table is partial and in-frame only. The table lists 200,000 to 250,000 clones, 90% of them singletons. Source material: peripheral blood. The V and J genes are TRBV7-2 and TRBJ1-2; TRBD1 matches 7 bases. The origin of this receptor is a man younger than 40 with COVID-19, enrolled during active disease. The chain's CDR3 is CASSLVWDSNYGYTF. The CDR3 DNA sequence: TGTGCCAGCAGCTTAGTGTGGGACAGTAACTATGGCTACACCTTC. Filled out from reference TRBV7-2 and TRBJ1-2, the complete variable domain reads GAGVSQSPSNKVTEKGKDVELRCDPISGHTALYWYRQSLGQGLEFLIYFQGNSAPDKSGLPSDRFSAERTGGSVSTLTIQRTQQEDSAVYLCASSLVWDSNYGYTFGSGTRLTVV.